This T cell receptor beta chain was captured by sequencing in a study of shared clonotypes between healthy human individuals. Turning to the study itself: The cohort comprised two women and a few men. Their ages spanned 18 to 49 years.

Assay: immunoSEQ multiplex PCR; the TCRdb copy retains only in-frame clones and omits some. The sample consists of around 2.1 million clones, 93% of them appearing once. CD45RO-negative CD8 cells positively selected for CCR7 made up the naive population, which excluded terminally differentiated effector memory CD45RA+ cells. This CDR3 region has 13 residues. The V end lost 0 bases, the J end lost 2 bases, and 7 bases lay between the germline ends. Per germline, CDR1 GTSNPN and CDR2 SVGIG (reference sequence). Notes on this clone: At the DNA level, this CDR3 is encoded by other sequences in the same sample as well.

The sequenced sample consisted of naive CD8+ T cells from PBMCs. This TCR was recovered from a man aged 18 to 30 in good health. Some clones in this sample may be carry-over from other donors' samples. This chain uses TRBV30 with TRBJ1-2; possibly TRBD1 for D (5 bases). The DNA for the CDR3 is TGTGCCTGGAGTGTACGGGGGAACTATGGCTACACCTTC. This gives the protein CAWSVRGNYGYTF. The complete variable domain, with remaining parts taken from reference TRBV30 and TRBJ1-2, reads SQTIHQWPATLVQPVGSPLSLECTVEGTSNPNLYWYRQAAGRGLQLLFYSVGIGQISSEVPQNLSASRPQDRQFILSSKKLLLSDSGFYLCAWSVRGNYGYTFGSGTRLTVV.